This T cell receptor (beta chain) derives from a study of OX40 agonist ivuxolimab in advanced cancers. Generated by immunoSEQ multiplex PCR, the TCRdb table keeps only in-frame clones and is missing some. The sample has more than 50,000 clones; about 87% are singletons. This CDR3 has 16 amino acids. Germline CDR1 MNHEY, CDR2 SMNVEV (reference sequence). The V and J ends lost 0 bases and 1 base respectively, with 7 bases between them. The sequenced sample was CD4+ or CD8+ T cells sorted from blood, obtained in a trial of the OX40 agonist ivuxolimab. The TCR originated in an adult with an advanced solid tumor such as melanoma, head and neck, liver or kidney cancer. The rearrangement uses TRBV27 and TRBJ2-6; D is unclear. CDR3 sequence reads: CASSLSSRSGANVLTF. The DNA for the CDR3 is TGTGCCAGCAGTTTATCATCTCGATCTGGGGCCAACGTCCTGACTTTC.